This T cell receptor (beta chain) was found in a study of glioma-infiltrating T cells after dendritic cell vaccination. Looking at the study overall: Samples are from glioblastoma patients in Phase I and II dendritic cell vaccine trials. Treatment, given 2003 to 2012, was autologous tumor lysate-pulsed dendritic cell vaccination.

Isocitrate dehydrogenase mutation was absent in all glioblastoma patients. Primers: 60 V beta forward and 13 J beta reverse. Assay: immunoSEQ multiplex PCR; the TCRdb copy retains only in-frame clones and omits some. The sample comprises tens of thousands of clones, more than 75% of which are singletons, and more than 8% rests with the top ten. Per the germline V gene, CDR1 is MNHEY and CDR2 is SMNVEV (reference sequence). This CDR3 is 15 amino acids long. Losses at the gene ends were 3 bases for V and 1 base for J; bases not matched to a gene: 5. The TCR originated in a human donor with glioblastoma. This chain uses TRBV27 with TRBJ2-7, with 8 bases lining up with TRBD2. The input for sequencing was blood, taken before dendritic cell vaccination. CDR3 in DNA: TGTGCCAGCAGTTTCGGGGCGGGGGGATCCTACGAGCAGTACTTC. It translates to CASSFGAGGSYEQYF.